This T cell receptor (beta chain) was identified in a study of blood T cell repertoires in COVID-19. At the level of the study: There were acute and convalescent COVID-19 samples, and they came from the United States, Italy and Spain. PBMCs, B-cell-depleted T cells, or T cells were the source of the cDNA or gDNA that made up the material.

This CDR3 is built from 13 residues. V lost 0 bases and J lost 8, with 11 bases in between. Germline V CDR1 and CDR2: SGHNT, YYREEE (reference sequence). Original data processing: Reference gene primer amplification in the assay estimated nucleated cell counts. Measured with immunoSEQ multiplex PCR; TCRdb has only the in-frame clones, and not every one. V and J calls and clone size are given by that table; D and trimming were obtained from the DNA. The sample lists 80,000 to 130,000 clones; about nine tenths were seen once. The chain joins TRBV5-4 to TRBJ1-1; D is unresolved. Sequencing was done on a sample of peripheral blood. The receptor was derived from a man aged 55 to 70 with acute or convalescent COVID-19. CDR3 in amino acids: CASSLGEEREAFF. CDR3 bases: TGTGCCAGCAGCTTGGGGGAGGAGAGGGAAGCTTTCTTT.